These 28 T cell receptor beta chains originate from one sample sequenced in a study of immune evolution from preneoplasia to lung adenocarcinoma. The method was immunoSEQ multiplex PCR; TCRdb's version includes in-frame clones alone and lacks a portion of them. The table lists around 4,100 clones, around three quarters of them singletons. Sequences were obtained from FFPE adjacent normal lung tissue. Receptors originate from a person aged 55 to 79 with lung adenocarcinoma.

Worth noting for this clone: The junction shows a germline mismatch at one end, possibly a read error. V usage is TRBV5-1 and J usage is TRBJ2-1, with 8 bases lining up with TRBD2. Per the germline V gene, CDR1 is SGHRS and CDR2 is YFSETQ. This CDR3 region has 14 residues. CDR3 residues: CASSWLAGGGEQVF. DNA for the CDR3: TGCGCCAGCAGCTGGCTAGCGGGCGGGGGTGAGCAGGTCTTC.

V and J are TRBV6-5 and TRBJ2-7; D is uncertain. The ends were cut back, 8 bases at V and 3 bases at J, with 14 bases in the middle. Germline CDR1 MNHEY, CDR2 SVGAGI. CDR3 length: 13 amino acids. For the CDR3, the DNA is TGTGCCAGCGGCCTGGATAGTATCTACGAGCAGTACTTC. It specifies CASGLDSIYEQYF.

The chain joins TRBV27 to TRBJ2-3, with TRBD2 as a possible D gene (6 bases). This CDR3 has 14 amino acids. The ends were cut back, 4 bases at V and 0 bases at J, with 8 bases in the middle. Germline loops: CDR1 MNHEY, CDR2 SMNVEV (reference sequence). CDR3 loop: CASSWRGSTDTQYF. The CDR3 DNA reads as TGTGCCAGCAGTTGGAGGGGTAGCACAGATACGCAGTATTTT.

This sequence joins TRBV11-2 and TRBJ2-7; tentatively, D is TRBD2 (5 bases). Trimming left V 2 bases short and J 3 bases short, with 8 bases between. The CDR3 has 13 residues. CDR1 is SGHAT, CDR2 FQNNGV, per germline. The CDR3 protein is CASSLSEGYEQYF. The CDR3 DNA reads TGTGCCAGCAGCTTATCTGAGGGCTACGAGCAGTACTTC.

The chain has TRBV29-1 and TRBJ2-3; a possible D gene is TRBD1 (6 bases). The ends were cut back, 7 bases at V and 2 bases at J, with 10 bases in the middle. CDR3 length: 12 residues. The germline CDR1 and CDR2 sequences are SQVTM and ANQGSEA. Here the CDR3 reads CSAWTDTDTQYF. As DNA, the CDR3 is TGCAGCGCATGGACAGACACAGATACGCAGTATTTT.

CDR3 in DNA: TGTGCCAGCAGTAAGGTAGGCTTCAACACTGAAGCTTTCTTT. This translates into CASSKVGFNTEAFF. V and J are TRBV27 and TRBJ1-1; D not certain. Looked up from germline, CDR1 is MNHEY and CDR2 is SMNVEV (reference sequence). V gave up 5 bases and J gave up 2 bases, with 12 bases separating them. The CDR3 loop spans 14 amino acids.

The chain carries TRBV2 and TRBJ2-7; 9 positions agree with TRBD1. Germline V gene data show CDR1 as SNHLY and CDR2 as FYNNEI. There are 13 residues in the CDR3. With 8 bases clipped from V and 5 bases from J, the junction kept 7 bases outside the gene matches. CDR3 sequence reads: CASGGQGPHEQYF. The CDR3 nucleotides read TGTGCCAGCGGGGGACAGGGCCCCCACGAGCAGTACTTC.

V is TRBV6-1 and J is TRBJ1-5; TRBD1 might be the D (6 bases). Trimming left V 3 bases short and J 7 bases short, with 16 bases between. Germline V lookup: CDR1 MNHNS, CDR2 SASEGT. The CDR3 is made up of 15 amino acids. CDR3: CASSDLDFQGQPQHF. DNA for the CDR3: TGTGCCAGCAGTGATCTGGACTTCCAGGGGCAGCCCCAGCATTTT.

V is TRBV2 and J is TRBJ2-5; possible D gene TRBD1, 5 bases. CDR3 length: 13 residues. Between the trimmed V and J ends, which lost 4 bases and 1 base, there was a span of 7 bases. Germline CDR1 reads SNHLY; CDR2 reads FYNNEI. Here the CDR3 reads CASSGTFQETQYF. CDR3 DNA sequence: TGTGCCAGCAGTGGGACATTCCAAGAGACCCAGTACTTC.

The rearrangement links TRBV5-1 to TRBJ2-1; D may be TRBD2 (5 bases). V lost 6 bases to trimming and J lost 3 bases, with 16 bases between them. The V gene's germline CDR1 is SGHRS and CDR2 YFSETQ. The CDR3 loop spans 15 amino acids. The DNA of the CDR3 is TGCGCCAGCACCGAGGGCGCTGCGCTCTACAATGAGCAGTTCTTC. Protein sequence: CASTEGAALYNEQFF.

The chain uses TRBV4-1 and TRBJ1-1, with D possibly TRBD1 on 6 matching bases. In germline, CDR1 is MGHRA, CDR2 YSYEKL. The V gene lost 2 bases and the J gene lost 1 base, with 17 bases spanning the gap. The CDR3 sequence is 17 residues long. The CDR3 DNA follows: TGCGCCAGCAGCCAATTGGGGGCATGGGGGAAGAACACTGAAGCTTTCTTT. The encoded protein is CASSQLGAWGKNTEAFF.

This clone was picked up a small number of times. The chain couples TRBV7-8 to TRBJ2-1; 10 bases map to TRBD2. CDR3 length: 18 residues. CDR1 and CDR2 (germline): SGHVS, FQNEAQ. V lost 0 bases, J lost 5 bases, and 10 bases stayed unmatched. CDR3 loop: CASSLAGPSGSGNNEQFF. In DNA form, the CDR3 reads TGTGCCAGCAGCTTAGCGGGGCCTAGCGGGAGTGGGAACAATGAGCAGTTCTTC.

This chain links TRBV2 with TRBJ2-7, with D perhaps matching TRBD2 (6 bases). The CDR3 is made up of 14 amino acids. The germline V gene has CDR1 SNHLY and CDR2 FYNNEI. Trimming left V 4 bases short and J 3 bases short, with 13 bases between. CDR3 sequence: CASSVTDYSYEQYF. CDR3 coding DNA: TGTGCCAGCAGTGTTACGGACTATAGCTACGAGCAGTACTTC.

CDR3 in amino acids: CASNDGTVEETQYF. The CDR3 DNA reads TGTGCCAGCAACGACGGGACAGTAGAAGAGACCCAGTACTTC. V usage is TRBV7-9 and J usage is TRBJ2-5; 7 bases are a match to TRBD1. The CDR3 is 14 residues long. The germline V gene encodes CDR1 SEHNR and CDR2 FQNEAQ (reference sequence). The trim removed 7 bases at V and 3 bases at J, leaving 8 bases unmatched.

The chain combines TRBV18 with TRBJ2-7, with 12 positions matching TRBD2. Trimming removed 6 bases from V and 4 bases from J; junction bases left unmatched: 7. The CDR3 extends over 15 amino acids. CDR1 is KGHSH, CDR2 LQKENI, per germline. The CDR3 spells CASSSGTSGLYEQYF. CDR3 DNA: TGTGCCAGCTCGTCCGGGACTAGCGGGTTGTACGAGCAGTACTTC.

In regard to this clone: Other DNA sequences from this sample encode an identical CDR3 as well. The CDR3 nucleotides are TGTGCCAGCAGTCGGGACAGCTACAATGAGCAGTTCTTC. Residues: CASSRDSYNEQFF. V is TRBV6-6 and J is TRBJ2-1, with 7 bases that match TRBD1. The CDR3 totals 13 residues. V dropped 5 bases and J dropped 3; count of bases not matched to a gene: 1. The germline gives CDR1 MNHNY, CDR2 SVGAGI (reference sequence).

The gene calls are TRBV28 and TRBJ1-1; D unclear. Trimming removed 5 bases at V and 3 bases at J, with 7 bases between. Germline CDR1 is MDHEN and CDR2 is SYDVKM. This CDR3 spans 12 amino acids. CDR3 sequence (DNA): TGTGCCAGCAGTCCCGCGTACACTGAAGCTTTCTTT. It translates to CASSPAYTEAFF.

The genes are TRBV11-2 and TRBJ2-5; D gene uncertain. The CDR3 is 13 amino acids. V lost 5 bases and J 1 base, leaving 8 bases between the germline ends. From germline, CDR1 is SGHAT and CDR2 FQNNGV. The CDR3 DNA follows: TGTGCCAGCAGCCTCCGGCCCCAAGAGACCCAGTACTTC. This translates into CASSLRPQETQYF.

The gene calls are TRBV28 and TRBJ1-5; maybe TRBD1 (5 bases). The CDR3 spans 16 residues. Germline loops: CDR1 MDHEN, CDR2 SYDVKM. The ends were cut back, 5 bases at V and 2 bases at J, with 16 bases in the middle. CDR3 in DNA: TGTGCCAGCAGTCCCCCGGGGGGGAGTGGCAATCAGCCCCAGCATTTT. This translates into CASSPPGGSGNQPQHF.

This chain joins TRBV2 and TRBJ2-7, with D hard to call. The V and J ends lost 2 bases and 2 bases respectively, with 4 bases between them. CDR1 SNHLY and CDR2 FYNNEI come from the germline V gene. This CDR3 comprises 12 residues. The CDR3 reads CASSELAYEQYF. The DNA of the CDR3 is TGTGCCAGCAGTGAACTAGCCTACGAGCAGTACTTC.

The V and J genes are TRBV13 and TRBJ1-1; the D gene is possibly TRBD1 (5 bases). In germline, CDR1 is PRHDT, CDR2 FYEKMQ (reference sequence). CDR3 length equals 13 residues. Trimming removed 5 bases from V and 5 bases from J, with 12 bases in between. This CDR3 reads CASSRSGFTEAFF. CDR3 nucleotide sequence: TGTGCCAGCAGCCGTTCAGGGTTTACTGAAGCTTTCTTT.

The rearrangement joins TRBV30 to TRBJ1-1; maybe TRBD1 (6 bases). In germline, CDR1 is GTSNPN, CDR2 SVGIG (reference sequence). The CDR3 totals 13 residues. Trimming cost V 2 bases and J 4 bases, with 11 bases left between them. The CDR3 DNA reads as TGTGCCTGGAGTTTGGGGGCGGGCACTGAAGCTTTCTTT. This gives the protein CAWSLGAGTEAFF. Full variable domain (missing parts from reference TRBV30 and TRBJ1-1): SQTIHQWPATLVQPVGSPLSLECTVEGTSNPNLYWYRQAAGRGLQLLFYSVGIGQISSEVPQNLSASRPQDRQFILSSKKLLLSDSGFYLCAWSLGAGTEAFFGQGTRLTVV.

This chain links TRBV5-4 with TRBJ1-1; 7 nucleotides align to TRBD1. The CDR3 length is 15 residues. Trimming cost V 5 bases and J 1 base; bases outside gene matches: 8. CDR1 SGHNT and CDR2 YYREEE come from the germline V gene (reference sequence). The CDR3 nucleotides are TGTGCCAGCAGATTAATCGGGACAGCGAACACTGAAGCTTTCTTT. This translates into CASRLIGTANTEAFF.

This clone turned up a few times. The chain is built from TRBV5-4 and TRBJ1-4, with 9 bases matching TRBD1. Germline CDR1 reads SGHNT; CDR2 reads YYREEE (reference sequence). CDR3 length: 15 amino acids. V was clipped by 3 bases and J by 6 bases; unmatched bases: 6. CDR3 in amino acids: CASSSNRGLDEKLFF. CDR3 bases: TGTGCCAGCAGCTCAAACAGGGGGCTGGATGAAAAACTGTTTTTT.

The V call is TRBV11-2, the J call TRBJ2-3; tentative D call: TRBD1 (5 bases). Germline CDR1 SGHAT, CDR2 FQNNGV. The CDR3 is made up of 18 amino acids. V was trimmed by 0 bases and J by 0 bases, leaving 16 bases between them. DNA for the CDR3: TGTGCCAGCAGCTTAGATCCCCAGGGATTCGGGAGCACAGATACGCAGTATTTT. Amino acid sequence: CASSLDPQGFGSTDTQYF.

V usage is TRBV15 and J usage is TRBJ2-5; 8 nucleotides line up with TRBD2. Germline lookup yields CDR1 LNHNV and CDR2 YYDKDF (reference sequence). The length of the CDR3 is 15 residues. The V gene end was trimmed by 0 bases and the J gene end by 2 bases; junction bases not matched to a gene: 2. CDR3: CATSRDRGGQETQYF. For the CDR3, the DNA is TGTGCCACCAGCAGAGATCGGGGGGGTCAAGAGACCCAGTACTTC.

The chain is built from TRBV28 and TRBJ2-7; the D call may be TRBD1 or TRBD2 (6 bases each). Germline-derived CDR1 and CDR2 are MDHEN and SYDVKM. This CDR3 has 13 residues. V was cut by 6 bases and J by 2 bases, with 11 bases left in between. The CDR3 DNA reads TGTGCCAGCAGAACGGGGGCCGCCTACGAGCAGTACTTC. Translating it yields CASRTGAAYEQYF.

The chain links TRBV28 to TRBJ2-7, with a weak D call TRBD2 (6 bases). The germline V gene encodes CDR1 MDHEN and CDR2 SYDVKM. This CDR3 has 15 residues. The V gene lost 5 bases and the J gene lost 3 bases, with 17 bases spanning the gap. The CDR3 protein is CASSSSAGGFYEQYF. CDR3 DNA sequence: TGTGCCAGCAGTAGTTCGGCAGGAGGGTTCTACGAGCAGTACTTC.